The clone carrying this T cell receptor (beta chain) was observed a few times. As yet, its antigen is unknown. This sample was included in a study of cytomegalovirus exposure and HLA in healthy donors. Study summary: From 150 million to 200 million T cells, an earlier analysis saw 117 million unique TCR beta sequences. Study observations and caveats: TCR beta sequences reportedly predicted most subjects' HLA-A and HLA-B alleles accurately. Previous analysis showed most TCR beta V segments were productive about 87% or about 30% of the time.

The PCR contained 60 Vbeta and 13 Jbeta primers. Clones were sequenced by immunoSEQ multiplex PCR, and TCRdb holds only the in-frame ones, with some missing. This sample has roughly 92,000 clones, with about 80% found just once. The TCR comes from a woman aged 50 to 65 in good health and CMV-seropositive. Source material: PBMCs.

The CDR3 region is CASSPPGTRGEKLFF. The CDR3 DNA sequence: TGTGCCAGCAGTCCTCCCGGGACAAGAGGTGAAAAACTGTTTTTT. J is TRBJ1-4 and V is TRBV27; possibly TRBD1 for D (6 bases). The CDR3 contains 15 residues. Germline V lookup: CDR1 MNHEY, CDR2 SMNVEV (reference sequence). Trimming left V 5 bases short and J 7 bases short, with 17 bases between.